This TCR beta chain was sequenced in a study of T-cell memory formation after mild COVID-19. As for the study in general: Across donors, TCR clusters were largely donor specific.

This clonotype was observed a handful of times. Antigen: not known. One junction end does not reproduce the germline sequence, and a read error may be involved. The CDR3 loop spans 14 amino acids. Germline CDR1 and CDR2: MDHEN and SYDVKM. Points from the study as a whole: Pre-infection memory showed some responding clones, and this suggested that cross-reactive memory joined.

Constant-segment primers and 5'RACE yielded cDNA libraries for TCR alpha and TCR beta, each carrying sample barcodes and UMIs. In TCRdb, the 5' RACE reads were re-called with MiXCR into one record per CDR3 protein. The repertoire holds more than 250,000 distinct CDR3 sequences, with roughly 17% as singletons. Specimen: PBMCs or a T cell subset sorted from them (not recorded which). The gene calls are TRBV28 and TRBJ2-2; D call uncertain. The receptor was isolated from a man in his late teens or twenties who had mild COVID-19 (a few samples of this study predate the infection). Cell type and time point are not known. The CDR3 is CASSLAPKTGELFF. DNA of the CDR3: TGTGCCAGCAGTTTAGCCCCGAAGACCGGGGAGCTGTTTTTT.